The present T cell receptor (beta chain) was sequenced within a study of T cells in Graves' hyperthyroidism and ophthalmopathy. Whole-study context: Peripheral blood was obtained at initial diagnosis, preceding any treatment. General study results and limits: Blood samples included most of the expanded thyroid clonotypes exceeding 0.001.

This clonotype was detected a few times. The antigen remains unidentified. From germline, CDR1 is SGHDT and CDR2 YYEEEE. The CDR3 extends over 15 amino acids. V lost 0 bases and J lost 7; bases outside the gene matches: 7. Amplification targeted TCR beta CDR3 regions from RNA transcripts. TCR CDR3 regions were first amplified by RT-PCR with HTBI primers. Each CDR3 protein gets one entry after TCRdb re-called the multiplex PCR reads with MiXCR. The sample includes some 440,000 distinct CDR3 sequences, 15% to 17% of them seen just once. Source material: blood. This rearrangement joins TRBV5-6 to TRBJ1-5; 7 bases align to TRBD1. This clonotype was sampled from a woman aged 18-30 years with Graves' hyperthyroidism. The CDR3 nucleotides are TGTGCCAGCAGCTTGGTAGGGGGCGCGGGCCAGCCCCAGCATTTT. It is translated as CASSLVGGAGQPQHF.